Presented here are 2 T cell receptor beta chains from one specimen sequenced in a study of cytomegalovirus exposure and HLA in healthy donors. Both 60 Vbeta primers and 13 Jbeta primers went into the PCR. The protocol was immunoSEQ multiplex PCR, while the TCRdb copy is restricted to in-frame clones and leaves out a portion. The sample has about 200,000 clones; 75% to 90% are singletons. Input material: PBMCs. These receptors were obtained from a woman aged 25 to 45 in good health and CMV-seronegative.

The rearrangement uses TRBV11-2 and TRBJ1-4; D is unresolved. Trimming stripped 5 bases from V and 5 bases from J, with 15 bases between. The V gene's germline CDR1 is SGHAT and CDR2 FQNNGV. This CDR3 is 15 amino acids long. The CDR3 is CASSIRRRNNEKLFF. CDR3 in DNA: TGTGCCAGCAGCATTCGACGGAGAAACAATGAAAAACTGTTTTTT.

This clone has a single count. CDR3 protein: CASSDHYEQYF. Here the CDR3 DNA reads TGTGCCAGCAGTGATCACTACGAGCAGTACTTC. The rearrangement uses TRBV6-1 and TRBJ2-7, with D hard to call. V lost 3 bases and J 3 bases, leaving 3 bases between the germline ends. The CDR3 loop spans 11 amino acids. Germline-derived CDR1 and CDR2 are MNHNS and SASEGT.